One sample yielded the 30 T cell receptor beta chains listed below, sequenced in a study of T cells in localized non-small cell lung cancer. Generated by immunoSEQ multiplex PCR, the TCRdb table keeps only in-frame clones and is missing some. The data contain 21,000 or so clones, approximately 81% of them seen just once; the ten biggest clones take up 15% to 20%. The input for sequencing was PBMCs, taken before any cancer treatment. The source of these receptors is a woman between 35 and 75 years old with stage II squamous cell lung carcinoma.

The chain is built from TRBV4-1 and TRBJ2-6; 9 bases are a match to TRBD1. Germline trimming cut 3 bases from V and 0 bases from J; bases unmatched to any gene: 0. CDR3 length: 16 amino acids. Germline-derived CDR1 and CDR2 are MGHRA and YSYEKL. The CDR3 protein is CASSQDRGSGANVLTF. The CDR3 coding sequence is TGCGCCAGCAGCCAGGACAGGGGCTCTGGGGCCAACGTCCTGACTTTC.

The rearrangement links TRBV7-2 to TRBJ2-6; 7 positions agree with TRBD1. The V segment lost 4 bases and the J segment 1 base; nucleotides outside the gene matches: 7. The CDR3 covers 17 residues. Germline V gives CDR1 SGHTA, CDR2 FQGNSA. The CDR3 spells CASSYDRVRSGANVLTF. For the CDR3, the DNA is TGTGCCAGCAGCTACGACAGGGTTCGGTCTGGGGCCAACGTCCTGACTTTC.

In this sample, this clone is medium-sized. The chain is built from TRBV5-4 and TRBJ2-5; 11 nucleotides agree with TRBD2. This CDR3 spans 13 amino acids. Germline assignment: CDR1 SGHNT and CDR2 YYREEE (reference sequence). V lost 4 bases and J lost 5; bases outside the gene matches: 1. As DNA, the CDR3 is TGTGCCAGCAGCACTAGCGGGAGTGAGACCCAGTACTTC. Its protein is CASSTSGSETQYF.

Here the CDR3 reads CASSLVDTYNEKLFF. The CDR3 nucleotides read TGTGCCAGCAGCTTAGTTGACACTTATAATGAAAAACTGTTTTTT. The rearrangement joins TRBV11-2 to TRBJ1-4; D is unresolved. The germline gives CDR1 SGHAT, CDR2 FQNNGV. The CDR3 is 15 residues long. V gave up 1 base and J gave up 4 bases, with 10 bases separating them.

This CDR3 reads CASSARDSPSEQYF. The CDR3 region has the DNA TGTGCCAGCAGCGCCCGGGACTCGCCCTCCGAGCAGTACTTC. This chain joins TRBV5-4 and TRBJ2-7, with D possibly matching TRBD2 (6 bases). V lost 4 bases to trimming and J lost 6 bases, with 17 bases between them. Germline lookup yields CDR1 SGHNT and CDR2 YYREEE (reference sequence). CDR3 length: 14 amino acids.

This chain connects TRBV6-1 to TRBJ2-1; D gene uncertain. V lost 2 bases and J 4 bases, leaving 3 bases between the germline ends. CDR3 length: 12 amino acids. Germline V lookup: CDR1 MNHNS, CDR2 SASEGT. The CDR3 protein is CASSETYNEQFF. Written as DNA, the CDR3 is TGTGCCAGCAGTGAAACTTACAATGAGCAGTTCTTC.

The J gene is TRBJ2-7, the V gene TRBV5-1, with no clear D. Germline loops: CDR1 SGHRS, CDR2 YFSETQ. V was pared by 4 bases and J by 6 bases, with 8 bases between. CDR3 length: 11 amino acids. This chain's CDR3 is CASSLWGEQYF. CDR3 DNA: TGCGCCAGCAGCCTGTGGGGCGAGCAGTACTTC.

The CDR3 sequence is CATSRDGVYNEQFF. The CDR3 region has the DNA TGTGCCACCAGCAGAGACGGCGTCTACAATGAGCAGTTCTTC. The chain carries TRBV15 and TRBJ2-1, with D unresolved. Germline V lookup: CDR1 LNHNV, CDR2 YYDKDF (reference sequence). The CDR3 contains 14 residues. V shed 0 bases and J shed 3 bases, with 6 bases lying between them.

CDR3: CASSRLVSSTDTQYF. As DNA, the CDR3 is TGCGCCAGCAGCCGACTCGTCTCTAGCACAGATACGCAGTATTTT. V is TRBV5-1 and J is TRBJ2-3; D ambiguous. Germline CDR1 is SGHRS and CDR2 is YFSETQ. This CDR3 is built from 15 residues. V lost 4 bases to trimming and J lost 0 bases, with 12 bases between them.

The chain couples TRBV7-8 to TRBJ1-5, with D uncertain. Deletions cut 1 base from V and 1 base from J, with 5 bases between. Germline-derived CDR1 and CDR2 are SGHVS and FQNEAQ. The CDR3 is 14 residues long. CDR3 amino acids: CASSLGRSNQPQHF. DNA of the CDR3: TGTGCCAGCAGCTTAGGACGAAGCAATCAGCCCCAGCATTTT.

The V and J genes are TRBV6-5 and TRBJ2-1; 7 bases are a match to TRBD2. The V and J ends lost 4 bases and 4 bases, in that order; junction bases with no gene match: 10. The CDR3 totals 16 residues. Germline CDR1 reads MNHEY; CDR2 reads SVGAGI. CDR3 sequence (DNA): TGTGCCAGCAGTTCGCGGGGGAGCGGGCAATACAATGAGCAGTTCTTC. This encodes CASSSRGSGQYNEQFF.

This chain uses TRBV19 with TRBJ1-5, with 7 bases that match TRBD1. CDR1 is LNHDA, CDR2 SQIVND, per germline (reference sequence). There are 15 residues in the CDR3. Losses at the gene ends were 5 bases for V and 6 bases for J; bases not matched to a gene: 10. The CDR3: CASSLRQGGGQPQHF. The CDR3 DNA reads as TGTGCCAGTAGTCTCCGACAGGGCGGGGGTCAGCCCCAGCATTTT.

This sequence joins TRBV7-2 and TRBJ2-2; D remains ambiguous. The CDR3 is made up of 12 amino acids. Looked up from germline, CDR1 is SGHTA and CDR2 is FQGNSA. The V gene lost 5 bases and the J gene lost 6 bases, with 7 bases spanning the gap. CDR3: CASSPTPGELFF. DNA of the CDR3: TGTGCCAGCAGCCCCACCCCCGGGGAGCTGTTTTTT.

V gene TRBV29-1 combines with J gene TRBJ1-1; 10 bases fit TRBD1. Germline V gene sequence: CDR1 SQVTM, CDR2 ANQGSEA. The CDR3 is 13 residues long. Germline trimming cut 7 bases from V and 5 bases from J; bases unmatched to any gene: 7. The CDR3 DNA follows: TGCAGCGGTGGGGGGACAGGGGAAACTGAAGCTTTCTTT. It translates to CSGGGTGETEAFF.

The V gene is TRBV6-1, the J gene TRBJ2-1; TRBD1 matches 10 bases. Germline values: CDR1 MNHNS, CDR2 SASEGT. J lost 4 bases, V lost 4 bases, and 16 bases had no gene match. The CDR3 length is 19 residues. The CDR3 sequence is CASSGGQGLVDRAYNEQFF. DNA for the CDR3: TGTGCCAGCAGTGGGGGACAGGGGCTGGTGGACAGGGCTTACAATGAGCAGTTCTTC.

The table lists this clone with a few counts. V gene TRBV28 combines with J gene TRBJ1-2, with D hard to call. CDR1 is MDHEN, CDR2 SYDVKM, per germline. V was pared by 5 bases and J by 2 bases, with 9 bases between. The CDR3 has 13 amino acids. The chain's CDR3 is CASSPSGNYGYTF. CDR3 sequence (DNA): TGTGCCAGCAGTCCATCGGGCAACTATGGCTACACCTTC.

This chain connects TRBV28 to TRBJ1-5, with D possibly matching TRBD1 (5 bases). Germline V lookup: CDR1 MDHEN, CDR2 SYDVKM. The CDR3 has 16 residues. The V gene lost 7 bases and the J gene lost 0 bases, with 16 bases spanning the gap. This CDR3 reads CASTPGGVYSNQPQHF. As DNA, the CDR3 is TGTGCCAGCACTCCGGGGGGGGTCTATAGCAATCAGCCCCAGCATTTT.

This chain connects TRBV10-3 to TRBJ1-1; the D is unclear. The ends were cut back, 0 bases at V and 4 bases at J, with 15 bases in the middle. Germline lookup yields CDR1 ENHRY and CDR2 SYGVKD. CDR3 length: 16 amino acids. In DNA form, the CDR3 reads TGTGCCATCAGTGAGTCACCACGGCCCCGGAGCACTGAAGCTTTCTTT. Translating it yields CAISESPRPRSTEAFF.

V usage is TRBV6-1 and J usage is TRBJ1-2; unclear D gene. CDR3 length: 15 residues. Trimming shortened V by 2 bases and J by 0 bases, and 10 bases separated the two germline ends. Germline V gives CDR1 MNHNS, CDR2 SASEGT. CDR3 sequence (DNA): TGTGCCAGCAGTGAAACCCCCGGGACTAACTATGGCTACACCTTC. Its translation: CASSETPGTNYGYTF.

The rearrangement joins TRBV5-4 to TRBJ2-2; 10 bases line up with TRBD1. CDR3 size: 14 residues. Trimming cost V 3 bases and J 6 bases; bases outside gene matches: 2. CDR1 and CDR2 from the germline V gene are SGHNT and YYREEE (reference sequence). CDR3 loop: CASSSGQGPGELFF. CDR3 DNA: TGTGCCAGCAGCTCGGGACAGGGGCCCGGGGAGCTGTTTTTT.

In nucleotides, the CDR3 is TGTGCCAGCACCGCGGACAGTGTTGGAGGCTACACCTTC. This gives the protein CASTADSVGGYTF. This rearrangement joins TRBV5-4 to TRBJ1-2, with D perhaps matching TRBD1 (6 bases). The V and J ends lost 6 bases and 8 bases respectively, with 17 bases between them. The germline CDR1 and CDR2 sequences are SGHNT and YYREEE (reference sequence). The CDR3 contains 13 residues. Using reference TRBV5-4 and TRBJ1-2 for the parts outside the CDR3, the full variable domain is ETGVTQSPTHLIKTRGQQVTLRCSSQSGHNTVSWYQQALGQGPQFIFQYYREEENGRGNFPPRFSGLQFPNYSSELNVNALELDDSALYLCASTADSVGGYTFGSGTRLTVV.

The chain joins TRBV4-1 to TRBJ2-7, with a weak D call TRBD2 (6 bases). This CDR3 contains 12 residues. CDR1 MGHRA and CDR2 YSYEKL come from the germline V gene. V was shortened by 4 bases and J by 6 bases, with 10 bases between the two germline ends. In DNA, the CDR3 is TGCGCCAGCAGCCCGCGGGGAGGCGAGCAGTACTTC. Translated, it gives CASSPRGGEQYF.

J is TRBJ2-2 and V is TRBV9, with 7 nucleotides matching TRBD1. Germline assignment: CDR1 SGDLS and CDR2 YYNGEE. The CDR3 runs to 17 residues. Trimming removed 0 bases from V and 6 bases from J; junction bases left unmatched: 11. The CDR3 DNA reads TGTGCCAGCAGCGTAGCTCTTCGGGCAGGGGGTCCCGGGGAGCTGTTTTTT. This gives the protein CASSVALRAGGPGELFF.

V and J are TRBV27 and TRBJ2-3; TRBD2 matches 11 bases. Germline CDR1 reads MNHEY; CDR2 reads SMNVEV (reference sequence). J gave up 2 bases and V 2 bases, and 6 bases lay outside the gene matches. The CDR3 is made up of 17 amino acids. Here the CDR3 reads CASSLIASGRPTDTQYF. The CDR3 DNA follows: TGTGCCAGCAGTTTAATCGCTAGCGGGAGGCCCACAGATACGCAGTATTTT.

V usage is TRBV14 and J usage is TRBJ2-7; no clear D. The CDR3 runs to 18 residues. The germline CDR1 and CDR2 sequences are SGHDN and FVKESK. V lost 1 base and J 12 bases, leaving 31 bases between the germline ends. The CDR3 protein is CASSQGVRAREALRAVYF. The CDR3, as DNA: TGTGCCAGCAGCCAAGGGGTTAGGGCGCGTGAGGCTCTACGAGCAGTGTACTTC. The full variable domain, with the rest looked up from reference TRBV14 and TRBJ2-7, is EAGVTQFPSHSVIEKGQTVTLRCDPISGHDNLYWYRRVMGKEIKFLLHFVKESKQDESGMPNNRFLAERTGGTYSTLKVQPAELEDSGVYFCASSQGVRAREALRAVYFGPGTRLTVT.

This clone came up a few times. The chain recombines TRBV9 with TRBJ1-1; D perhaps matches TRBD1 (5 bases). Germline CDR1 is SGDLS and CDR2 is YYNGEE. The CDR3 is 13 amino acids. V was clipped by 2 bases and J by 3 bases, with 8 bases between them. The DNA of the CDR3 is TGTGCCAGCAGCGTGGGGGGAGACACTGAAGCTTTCTTT. Its protein is CASSVGGDTEAFF.

A note on this clone: Mismatch with germline at one junction end may stem from a read error. V and J are TRBV13 and TRBJ2-5; D not resolved. Germline CDR1 PRHDT, CDR2 FYEKMQ (reference sequence). CDR3 length: 15 amino acids. Written as DNA, the CDR3 is TGTGCCAGCAGCTTAGGGAGTGCAGCCCCGGGCGGTAAGGACTTC. Its translation is CASSLGSAAPGGKDF.

The V call is TRBV5-4, the J call TRBJ1-2; D unresolved. Germline CDR1 and CDR2: SGHNT and YYREEE (reference sequence). Trimming pared 5 bases from V and 13 bases from J, leaving 24 bases between. CDR3 length: 14 residues. The CDR3 nucleotides are TGTGCCAGCAGTTTGACGGGTCCCCTTGGGCGAGGCACCTTC. Translated: CASSLTGPLGRGTF. The entire variable domain, with the rest obtained from reference TRBV5-4 and TRBJ1-2, is as follows: ETGVTQSPTHLIKTRGQQVTLRCSSQSGHNTVSWYQQALGQGPQFIFQYYREEENGRGNFPPRFSGLQFPNYSSELNVNALELDDSALYLCASSLTGPLGRGTFGSGTRLTVV.

The chain has TRBV7-8 and TRBJ2-1; a possible D gene is TRBD2 (6 bases). Trimming shortened V by 4 bases and J by 7 bases, and 8 bases separated the two germline ends. The CDR3 totals 12 residues. Germline loops: CDR1 SGHVS, CDR2 FQNEAQ. Written as DNA, the CDR3 is TGTGCCAGCAGCTCCGGAGGGAATGAGCAGTTCTTC. Its protein is CASSSGGNEQFF.

The rearrangement uses TRBV9 and TRBJ1-3, with 7 positions matching TRBD1. Germline V lookup: CDR1 SGDLS, CDR2 YYNGEE. The J segment lost 0 bases and the V segment lost 2 bases, leaving 2 bases of the junction unmatched. This CDR3 comprises 15 residues. DNA for the CDR3: TGTGCCAGCAGCGTCCGGGACAGCTCTGGAAACACCATATATTTT. It codes for CASSVRDSSGNTIYF.